The 8 T cell receptor beta chains below all came from one sample that was sequenced in a study of T-cell reconstitution after alpha-beta-depleted transplantation in children. Unique molecular identifiers were built into the TCRbeta library. TCRdb re-called the PCR reads with MiXCR, one entry per CDR3 protein. The table lists fewer than 150,000 distinct CDR3 sequences, about a tenth of them singletons. The sample consisted of PBMCs, mostly from graft donor cells, taken 180 days after TCRalphabeta/CD19-depleted stem cell transplant. These receptors all stem from a girl under two years old who had a stem cell transplant for combined immunodeficiency, so the T cells may come from the graft donor.

Here the CDR3 DNA reads TGTGCCAGCAGTGCGCCGGGACTAGGAGACTTGACCCAGTACTTC. The encoded protein is CASSAPGLGDLTQYF. V and J are TRBV12-3 or TRBV12-4 and TRBJ2-5, with 8 positions matching TRBD2. The CDR3 extends over 15 amino acids. J was trimmed by 7 bases and V by 5 bases; bases with no gene match: 12.

The table lists this clonotype with a few counts. The CDR3 DNA reads TGCAGTGCCTACCCGGGACTAGCCTACGAGCAGTACTTC. This sequence encodes CSAYPGLAYEQYF. The chain combines TRBV20-1 with TRBJ2-7; 8 nucleotides match TRBD2. The trim removed 6 bases at V and 2 bases at J, leaving 6 bases unmatched. CDR3 length: 13 residues. Germline V gene lookup returns CDR1 DFQATT and CDR2 SNEGSKA (reference sequence).

The chain carries TRBV5-1 and TRBJ2-5, with D hard to call. The CDR3 runs 16 residues. CDR1 is SGHRS and CDR2 is YFSETQ in the germline V gene. Deletions cut 4 bases from V and 2 bases from J, with 18 bases between. As DNA, the CDR3 is TGCGCCAGCAGCCCACCTACGGTTGTAGTACAAGAGACCCAGTACTTC. Translating gives CASSPPTVVVQETQYF.

This chain connects TRBV27 to TRBJ2-7, with a tentative D call TRBD2 (6 bases). This CDR3 has 14 residues. Germline V gene lookup returns CDR1 MNHEY and CDR2 SMNVEV (reference sequence). V was cut by 5 bases and J by 3 bases, with 14 bases left in between. CDR3 bases: TGTGCCAGCAGTCTCGGACTACGCAACTACGAGCAGTACTTC. This encodes CASSLGLRNYEQYF.

This clonotype was seen ten or more times. The chain employs TRBV7-2 and TRBJ2-3; D possibly corresponds to TRBD1 (6 bases). This CDR3 contains 15 residues. V was pared by 5 bases and J by 2 bases, with 14 bases between. Per the germline V gene, CDR1 is SGHTA and CDR2 is FQGNSA. CDR3 nucleotides: TGTGCCAGCAGCGGGGGCCGCATCGCCACAGATACGCAGTATTTT. It is translated as CASSGGRIATDTQYF.

This clonotype was picked up a small number of times. V is TRBV6-5 and J is TRBJ1-2; 9 bases align to TRBD1. V dropped 0 bases and J dropped 6; count of bases not matched to a gene: 11. The germline V gene has CDR1 MNHEY and CDR2 SVGAGI. The CDR3 is made up of 17 amino acids. The CDR3 DNA reads TGTGCCAGCAGTTACTCGAGGCGTGGGACAGGGAGGAATGGCTACACCTTC. It translates to CASSYSRRGTGRNGYTF.

V gene TRBV4-3 combines with J gene TRBJ2-3, with TRBD2 matching over 10 bases. Germline assignment: CDR1 LGHNA and CDR2 YSLEER. Trimming at V came to 0 bases and at J to 3 bases, leaving 6 bases not matched to a gene. This CDR3 region has 17 residues. CDR3 bases: TGCGCCAGCAGCCAAGATCTTGGACTAGCGGAGACAGATACGCAGTATTTT. Its protein product is CASSQDLGLAETDTQYF.

CDR3 in DNA: TGCAGTGCTAGAGGTCCGAGGAGCTCCTATAATTCACCCCTCCACTTT. It yields the protein CSARGPRSSYNSPLHF. V gene TRBV20-1 combines with J gene TRBJ1-6, with no clear D. The V end lost 1 base, the J end lost 0 bases, and 10 bases lay between the germline ends. Germline assignment: CDR1 DFQATT and CDR2 SNEGSKA (reference sequence). This CDR3 is built from 16 residues.